This T cell receptor beta chain emerged from a study of PD-1 blockade in mismatch repair-deficient tumors. About the research overall: Enrolled about 2013-2017, patients had progressing, pretreated mismatch repair-deficient cancers of around twelve types.

V lost 3 bases, J lost 4 bases, and 15 bases lay in between. Per germline, CDR1 LGHNA and CDR2 YSLEER. This CDR3 comprises 16 residues. Only in-frame clones appear in the TCRdb table, and some are missing; sequencing was by immunoSEQ multiplex PCR. Here the sample spans tens of thousands of clones, 75% to 85% being singletons. Broader study findings: After pembrolizumab, tumor-resident clones rose rapidly, then generally contracted before radiologic responses.

Every patient had mismatch repair deficiency by PCR or immunohistochemistry. Comments on this clone: Its target is unknown.

Specimen: peripheral blood, collected 4 weeks after starting pembrolizumab. The V call is TRBV4-3, the J call TRBJ1-4; a weak D match, TRBD1 (5 bases). The TCR sequence derives from an adult with mismatch repair-deficient cancer. The DNA of the CDR3 is TGCGCCAGCAGCCACAAGATGGGGGTGGTTAATGAAAAACTGTTTTTT. It codes for CASSHKMGVVNEKLFF.